These 30 T cell receptor beta chains originate from one sample sequenced in a study of naive and memory T cell subsets. Amplification of ligated cDNA took four PCR rounds with SP2 and nested alpha and beta constant primers. TCRdb reanalysed the 5' RACE reads using MiXCR and keeps one entry per CDR3 protein. Of 55,000 to 65,000 distinct CDR3 sequences listed, approximately 8% are singletons. The library had UMIs added by 3' ligation of an oligonucleotide to TCR cDNA. The receptors stem from a female donor in good health.

The chain has TRBV11-2 and TRBJ2-4, with D possibly called TRBD1 or TRBD2 (5 bases each). With 1 base removed from V and 5 bases from J, the gap between germline ends came to 9 bases. Germline CDR1 reads SGHAT; CDR2 reads FQNNGV. The CDR3 spans 14 residues. The CDR3 bases are TGTGCCAGCAGCTTAGCCACGGGACAAAACATTCAGTACTTC. Translated: CASSLATGQNIQYF.

This clonotype turned up a few times. The genes are TRBV5-5 and TRBJ2-5; possible D gene TRBD1, 6 bases. Germline CDR1 is SGHKS and CDR2 is YYEKEE (reference sequence). V dropped 2 bases and J dropped 5 bases, with 10 bases sitting between them. The CDR3 spans 13 residues. DNA for the CDR3: TGTGCCAGCAGCTTTCAAGGACAGGAGACCCAGTACTTC. Its translation is CASSFQGQETQYF.

J is TRBJ1-1 and V is TRBV28, with D unclear. V was shortened by 5 bases and J by 8 bases, with 12 bases between the two germline ends. CDR3 length: 12 amino acids. The germline V gene encodes CDR1 MDHEN and CDR2 SYDVKM. The CDR3 nucleotides are TGTGCCAGCAGTCCCCGTCTTGACGAAGCTTTCTTT. Protein product: CASSPRLDEAFF.

The chain combines TRBV9 with TRBJ2-3, with TRBD1 matching over 7 bases. The V segment lost 3 bases and the J segment 2 bases; nucleotides outside the gene matches: 3. CDR1 SGDLS and CDR2 YYNGEE come from the germline V gene. This CDR3 region has 14 residues. The CDR3 loop is CASSADRVTDTQYF. CDR3 nucleotides: TGTGCCAGCAGCGCTGACAGGGTCACAGATACGCAGTATTTT.

This rearrangement joins TRBV14 to TRBJ1-6, with a weak D call TRBD1 (5 bases). This CDR3 region has 14 residues. The germline V gene encodes CDR1 SGHDN and CDR2 FVKESK. V was shortened by 4 bases and J by 7 bases, with 11 bases between the two germline ends. CDR3 region: CASSLGRQNSPLHF. In nucleotides, the CDR3 is TGTGCCAGCAGCCTGGGACGGCAGAATTCACCCCTCCACTTT.

This clonotype was counted ten times or more. This chain links TRBV29-1 with TRBJ2-4; perhaps TRBD2 as D (6 bases). This CDR3 has 12 amino acids. The V end lost 4 bases, the J end lost 5 bases, and 9 bases lay between the germline ends. Germline assignment: CDR1 SQVTM and CDR2 ANQGSEA. The CDR3 coding sequence is TGCAGCGTTGTAGCGGAGGAAAACATTCAGTACTTC. Its translation is CSVVAEENIQYF.

The chain carries TRBV6-4 and TRBJ2-1; D remains unclear. The CDR3 consists of 13 residues. Germline CDR1 and CDR2: MRHNA and SNTAGT. Deletions cut 2 bases from V and 7 bases from J, with 9 bases between. The CDR3 DNA sequence: TGTGCCAGCAGTGACGTGCTAGGGAATGAGCAGTTCTTC. Translated, it gives CASSDVLGNEQFF.

This chain connects TRBV12-3 or TRBV12-4 to TRBJ2-3; 12 bases agree with TRBD1. With V trimmed by 2 bases and J by 4 bases, 4 bases remained unmatched. The CDR3 has 16 residues. The CDR3 reads CASSLPRDRGPDTQYF. In DNA form, the CDR3 reads TGTGCCAGCAGTTTACCCCGGGACAGGGGGCCAGATACGCAGTATTTT.

This clonotype occurred a few times. The chain links TRBV14 to TRBJ2-2; the D is unclear. In germline, CDR1 is SGHDN, CDR2 FVKESK. Trimming shortened V by 3 bases and J by 6 bases, and 14 bases separated the two germline ends. CDR3 length equals 15 residues. The CDR3 DNA follows: TGTGCCAGCAGCCATTTGCTTAGTGAAGCCGGGGAGCTGTTTTTT. The encoded protein is CASSHLLSEAGELFF.

The table lists this clonotype with a few counts. The chain carries TRBV27 and TRBJ2-7; maybe TRBD1 (6 bases). Trimming cost V 4 bases and J 3 bases, with 16 bases left between them. Germline values: CDR1 MNHEY, CDR2 SMNVEV (reference sequence). The CDR3 sequence is 15 residues long. The CDR3 region is CASSYRVASNYEQYF. Here the CDR3 DNA reads TGTGCCAGCAGTTACAGGGTAGCATCAAACTACGAGCAGTACTTC.

Written as DNA, the CDR3 is TGTGCCAGCAGGTTTCTAGCGGGAGTCCCCTACAATGAGCAGTTCTTC. It yields the protein CASRFLAGVPYNEQFF. J is TRBJ2-1 and V is TRBV2; 10 positions agree with TRBD2. Germline assignment: CDR1 SNHLY and CDR2 FYNNEI. The trim removed 6 bases at V and 2 bases at J, leaving 7 bases unmatched. CDR3 size: 16 residues.

Remarks on this clonotype: A much larger clone differs by one base, so this may be a read error. The V gene is TRBV6-1, the J gene TRBJ1-1; the D gene is possibly TRBD1 (5 bases). Germline CDR1 MNHNS, CDR2 SASEGT. Between the trimmed V and J ends, which lost 3 bases and 1 base, there was a span of 6 bases. The CDR3 sequence is 13 residues long. CDR3 sequence: CASSETENTEAFF. CDR3 DNA: TGTGCCAGCAGTGAGACAGAGAACACTGAAGCTTTCTTT.

This clonotype showed up just a few times. The chain uses TRBV20-1 and TRBJ2-2; D unclear. V gave up 0 bases and J gave up 0 bases, with 14 bases separating them. CDR3 length equals 17 residues. Looked up from germline, CDR1 is DFQATT and CDR2 is SNEGSKA (reference sequence). CDR3 sequence: CSARDYWPDANTGELFF. The CDR3 nucleotides are TGCAGTGCTAGAGATTATTGGCCAGACGCGAACACCGGGGAGCTGTTTTTT.

This clonotype was recorded at least ten times. The CDR3 spells CASSSWTSGIAEQYF. CDR3 nucleotide sequence: TGTGCCAGCAGTTCCTGGACTAGCGGGATAGCCGAGCAGTACTTC. This chain joins TRBV12-3 or TRBV12-4 and TRBJ2-7; TRBD2 agrees at 12 bases. The CDR3 is made up of 15 amino acids. V lost 4 bases to trimming and J lost 6 bases; unmatched junction nucleotides: 7.

The chain has TRBV28 and TRBJ2-1, with TRBD2 identical over 8 bases. There are 17 residues in the CDR3. After removal of 3 bases from V and 5 bases from J, the junction contained 12 bases not matched to a gene. Germline CDR1 is MDHEN and CDR2 is SYDVKM. CDR3 loop: CASSFHGLAGGNNEQFF. In DNA, the CDR3 is TGTGCCAGCAGTTTCCACGGTTTGGCGGGGGGTAACAATGAGCAGTTCTTC.

This clonotype was picked up many times. This chain connects TRBV29-1 to TRBJ2-7; D unresolved. This CDR3 is 12 amino acids long. Germline V lookup: CDR1 SQVTM, CDR2 ANQGSEA. Between the trimmed V and J ends, which lost 8 bases and 3 bases, there was a span of 14 bases. The chain's CDR3 is CSFTRPGYEQYF. DNA for the CDR3: TGCAGCTTCACGAGGCCGGGCTACGAGCAGTACTTC.

The rearrangement joins TRBV7-9 to TRBJ2-2, with D maybe TRBD2 (6 bases). This CDR3 region has 20 residues. Germline V gene data show CDR1 as SEHNR and CDR2 as FQNEAQ (reference sequence). V lost 1 base, J lost 1 base, and 22 bases lay in between. For the CDR3, the DNA is TGTGCCAGCAGCTTAGAACGGACTACTAGGGCGGGATGGAACACCGGGGAGCTGTTTTTT. Amino acid sequence: CASSLERTTRAGWNTGELFF.

This clonotype was picked up a small number of times. The V gene is TRBV4-1, the J gene TRBJ1-5; TRBD1 matches 7 bases. This CDR3 spans 16 amino acids. Germline V gene data show CDR1 as MGHRA and CDR2 as YSYEKL. With V trimmed by 1 base and J by 4 bases, 7 bases remained unmatched. CDR3 region: CASSQAGTATNQPQHF. The DNA of the CDR3 is TGCGCCAGCAGCCAAGCCGGGACAGCAACAAATCAGCCCCAGCATTTT.

Many counts were recorded for this clonotype. The chain has TRBV6-6 and TRBJ1-5; D uncertain. Germline assignment: CDR1 MNHNY and CDR2 SVGAGI (reference sequence). The CDR3 has 14 amino acids. The V and J ends lost 6 bases and 6 bases respectively, with 15 bases between them. The CDR3 nucleotides are TGTGCCAGCAGACCCGGACGTTCGGGTCAGCCCCAGCATTTT. Protein product: CASRPGRSGQPQHF.

The DNA of the CDR3 is TGCGCCAGCAGCCAAGCTACTAGCGGGGACCGTAACACCGGGGAGCTGTTTTTT. This sequence encodes CASSQATSGDRNTGELFF. The rearrangement uses TRBV4-1 and TRBJ2-2; 10 bases agree with TRBD2. V shed 1 base, J shed 2 bases, and the junction held 7 bases outside the gene matches. The CDR3 totals 18 residues. CDR1 and CDR2 from the germline V gene are MGHRA and YSYEKL.

This clonotype was counted ten times or more. J is TRBJ1-1 and V is TRBV6-6; TRBD1 is a possible D gene (5 bases). From germline, CDR1 is MNHNY and CDR2 SVGAGI (reference sequence). V lost 6 bases and J lost 0, with 11 bases in between. The length of the CDR3 is 14 residues. CDR3 DNA sequence: TGTGCCAGCAGGATGACAGCATTGAACACTGAAGCTTTCTTT. Translating it yields CASRMTALNTEAFF.

This clonotype was seen a few times. V and J are TRBV20-1 and TRBJ2-1; 8 positions agree with TRBD2. The CDR3 is 16 amino acids. Germline assignment: CDR1 DFQATT and CDR2 SNEGSKA (reference sequence). The ends lost 5 bases at V and 9 bases at J; junction bases unmatched: 18. In DNA form, the CDR3 reads TGCAGTGCTCCCTTTTGGTCTAGCGGGTATAAGGGTGAGCAGTTCTTC. Protein: CSAPFWSSGYKGEQFF.

This clonotype turned up a few times. The DNA of the CDR3 is TGTGCCAGCAGTGCCGCTGGACAGGGGGCTATTTGGGGGATGAACACTGAAGCTTTCTTT. Protein: CASSAAGQGAIWGMNTEAFF. The chain uses TRBV6-5 and TRBJ1-1; 11 bases are a match to TRBD1. Looked up from germline, CDR1 is MNHEY and CDR2 is SVGAGI. The CDR3 sequence is 20 residues long. V was clipped by 5 bases and J by 0 bases; unmatched bases: 17.

This sequence joins TRBV20-1 and TRBJ2-7; D perhaps matches TRBD2 (6 bases). V lost 3 bases, J lost 2 bases, and 11 bases lay in between. Germline lookup yields CDR1 DFQATT and CDR2 SNEGSKA (reference sequence). This CDR3 spans 13 amino acids. CDR3 DNA: TGCAGTGCTAGGACAGCGGGTACCTACGAGCAGTACTTC. Protein sequence: CSARTAGTYEQYF.

V and J are TRBV12-5 and TRBJ2-3; 9 bases line up with TRBD1. The J segment lost 5 bases and the V segment lost 3 bases, leaving 6 bases of the junction unmatched. The germline gives CDR1 LGHNT, CDR2 FRNRAP. This CDR3 has 15 residues. The CDR3 DNA sequence: TGTGCTAGTGGTTTTACGAGGGACAGGGAAGATACGCAGTATTTT. It specifies CASGFTRDREDTQYF.

In its sample, this clonotype was seen many times. The chain combines TRBV6-1 with TRBJ2-2, with 7 bases identical to TRBD1. This CDR3 comprises 14 residues. The ends lost 4 bases at V and 5 bases at J; junction bases unmatched: 4. The germline V gene has CDR1 MNHNS and CDR2 SASEGT. CDR3 DNA sequence: TGTGCCAGCAGTGGGACAGGAGGTACCGGGGAGCTGTTTTTT. Translation gives CASSGTGGTGELFF.

This clonotype was observed a few times. The rearrangement joins TRBV6-5 to TRBJ1-6, with D unclear. The V gene lost 7 bases and the J gene lost 0 bases, with 10 bases spanning the gap. The CDR3 covers 15 residues. Germline assignment: CDR1 MNHEY and CDR2 SVGAGI. DNA of the CDR3: TGTGCCAGCACGACCGGGAGCTCCTATAATTCACCCCTCCACTTT. Its protein product is CASTTGSSYNSPLHF.

The rearrangement joins TRBV12-3 or TRBV12-4 to TRBJ1-1; perhaps TRBD1 as D (6 bases). The CDR3 contains 12 residues. V lost 7 bases and J 4 bases, leaving 10 bases between the germline ends. The CDR3 DNA is TGTGCCAGCAACAAACAGGGCACTGAAGCTTTCTTT. It is translated as CASNKQGTEAFF.

Ten or more counts support this clonotype. The chain recombines TRBV29-1 with TRBJ1-2; perhaps TRBD1 as D (6 bases). This CDR3 region has 15 residues. V was clipped by 0 bases and J by 1 base, with 12 bases between them. Germline CDR1 reads SQVTM; CDR2 reads ANQGSEA. Here the CDR3 DNA reads TGCAGCGTTGAAGATCCAAGGGGGAATAACTATGGCTACACCTTC. Translation: CSVEDPRGNNYGYTF.

This clonotype showed up just a few times. V and J are TRBV6-1 and TRBJ1-5, with 8 nucleotides matching TRBD1. The CDR3 has 15 residues. Per the germline V gene, CDR1 is MNHNS and CDR2 is SASEGT. The junction had 5 bases not matched to a gene; V was cut back by 3 bases and J by 4 bases. CDR3: CASSEGTGQNQPQHF. CDR3 DNA: TGTGCCAGCAGTGAGGGGACAGGTCAAAATCAGCCCCAGCATTTT.